This T cell receptor beta chain is from a study of blood T cell repertoires in COVID-19. This CDR3 region has 14 residues. Per the germline V gene, CDR1 is SQVTM and CDR2 is ANQGSEA. The ends lost 5 bases at V and 8 bases at J; junction bases unmatched: 14. Profiling relied on immunoSEQ multiplex PCR, and the TCRdb table lists in-frame clones only, not all of them. The sample contains some 170,000 clones, around 82% of which appear only once. This receptor was taken from a man between 60 and 70 years old with active or convalescent COVID-19. Sequencing used peripheral blood. This sequence joins TRBV29-1 and TRBJ1-1, with 7 positions matching TRBD1. The CDR3 DNA is TGCAGCGTTCTTATAACAGGGGACGGGTCAGAAGCTTTCTTT. Residues: CSVLITGDGSEAFF. The full variable domain, completed using reference TRBV29-1 and TRBJ1-1, is SAVISQKPSRDICQRGTSLTIQCQVDSQVTMMFWYRQQPGQSLTLIATANQGSEATYESGFVIDKFPISRPNLTFSTLTVSNMSPEDSSIYLCSVLITGDGSEAFFGQGTRLTVV.